This T cell receptor beta chain is drawn from a study of control samples from healthy donors and cancer patients. The V end was cut by 7 bases, the J end by 2 bases, with 9 bases between. CDR1 LNHDA and CDR2 SQIVND come from the germline V gene (reference sequence). This CDR3 is built from 13 residues. The repertoire was sequenced with immunoSEQ multiplex PCR; TCRdb's copy has only in-frame clones and lacks some. This repertoire shows 55,000 to 90,000 clones, 84% found once; its top ten account for roughly 28%. The V and J genes are TRBV19 and TRBJ1-3; D remains ambiguous. This sequence was found in a man aged 50 to 60 in good health. Sequenced input: blood. CDR3 residues: CASTTETGNTIYF. The CDR3, as DNA: TGTGCCAGTACAACGGAGACTGGAAACACCATATATTTT.